The present entry profiles one T cell receptor (beta chain) with its context. As yet, its antigen is unknown. The data derive from a study of T-cell memory formation after mild COVID-19. Study-wide findings and caveats: The study found balanced CD4/CD8 in clones contracting day 15 to 85 and a CD4+ lean in later expanders. Clones that contracted clustered mainly in CM and EM if CD4+ and in EMRA if CD8+.

5'RACE primed at constant segments yielded TCR alpha and TCR beta cDNA libraries bearing sample barcodes and UMIs. TCRdb re-called the 5' RACE reads with MiXCR, one entry per CDR3 protein. The data show 90,000 to 120,000 distinct CDR3 sequences, 15% to 20% seen once. CDR1 is SGDLS, CDR2 YYNGEE, per germline. Trimming pared 3 bases from V and 4 bases from J, leaving 14 bases between. The CDR3 sequence is 15 residues long. This receptor was obtained from a young man who had mild COVID-19 (a few samples of this study predate the infection). Cell type and time point are not known. What was sequenced was PBMCs or a T cell subset sorted from them (not recorded which). The chain links TRBV9 to TRBJ1-3, with D maybe TRBD1 (6 bases). The CDR3 nucleotides read TGTGCCAGCAGCGAGGGGGAAGCGGCCGGAAACACCATATATTTT. It codes for CASSEGEAAGNTIYF. The variable domain in full, completed from reference TRBV9 and TRBJ1-3, reads DSGVTQTPKHLITATGQRVTLRCSPRSGDLSVYWYQQSLDQGLQFLIQYYNGEERAKGNILERFSAQQFPDLHSELNLSSLELGDSALYFCASSEGEAAGNTIYFGEGSWLTVV.